The entry below describes one T cell receptor (beta chain). The table came from immunoSEQ multiplex PCR; TCRdb's copy has only in-frame clones and leaves some out. The repertoire holds 14,000 or so clones, with roughly 60% as singletons. This entry comes from a study of T cell clonotyping in hematopoietic cell transplantation. This sequence originates from a human donor who either received an allogeneic hematopoietic cell transplant for a myeloid malignancy or was a related donor (not recorded which). Some clones in this sample may be carry-over from other donors' samples. Sequenced input: PBMCs.

Here the CDR3 DNA reads TGTGCCAGCAGTCCCAGGCAGGGGGCTGCCTACGAGCAGTACTTC. Translated: CASSPRQGAAYEQYF. V and J are TRBV6-6 and TRBJ2-7; 8 bases map to TRBD1. With V trimmed by 5 bases and J by 2 bases, 8 bases remained unmatched. The germline V gene has CDR1 MNHNY and CDR2 SVGAGI (reference sequence). The CDR3 loop spans 15 amino acids.